This T cell receptor beta chain was captured by sequencing in a study of cytomegalovirus exposure and HLA in healthy donors. Study-wide points: Analyses of presence/absence relied on an assumption of roughly uniform sequencing depth across donors. A later analysis linked 15,000 to 20,000 TCR beta sequences to HLA alleles at 0.05 false discovery rate.

PCR employed 60 Vbeta and 13 Jbeta primers. Data came from immunoSEQ multiplex PCR; TCRdb stores just in-frame clones and leaves some out. Its clone listing holds some 83,000 clones. CDR3 length: 14 residues. V gave up 5 bases and J gave up 1 base; unmatched junction bases: 4. CDR1 is MNHEY and CDR2 is SMNVEV in the germline V gene (reference sequence). Donors likely had unrecorded immune exposures despite being nominally healthy when sampled. With respect to this clone: Its target is unknown.

Sequencing was done on a sample of PBMCs. The TCR originated in a woman aged 25-40 years in good health and CMV-seronegative. The genes are TRBV27 and TRBJ2-7; 8 nucleotides line up with TRBD1. CDR3 sequence: CASSPWTGSYEQYF. CDR3 bases: TGTGCCAGCAGTCCCTGGACAGGGTCCTACGAGCAGTACTTC.